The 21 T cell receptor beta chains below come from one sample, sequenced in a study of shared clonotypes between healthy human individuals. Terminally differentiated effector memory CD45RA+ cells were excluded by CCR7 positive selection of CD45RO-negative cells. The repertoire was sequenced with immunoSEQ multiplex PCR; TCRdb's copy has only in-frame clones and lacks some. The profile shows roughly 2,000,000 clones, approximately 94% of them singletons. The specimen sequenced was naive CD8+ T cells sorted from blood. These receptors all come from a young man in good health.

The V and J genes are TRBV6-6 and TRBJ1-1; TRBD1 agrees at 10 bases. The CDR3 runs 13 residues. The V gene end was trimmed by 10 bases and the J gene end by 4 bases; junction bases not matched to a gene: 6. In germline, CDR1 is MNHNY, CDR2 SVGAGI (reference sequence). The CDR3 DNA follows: TGTGCCACCGACAGGGGGCAAGGCACTGAAGCTTTCTTT. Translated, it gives CATDRGQGTEAFF.

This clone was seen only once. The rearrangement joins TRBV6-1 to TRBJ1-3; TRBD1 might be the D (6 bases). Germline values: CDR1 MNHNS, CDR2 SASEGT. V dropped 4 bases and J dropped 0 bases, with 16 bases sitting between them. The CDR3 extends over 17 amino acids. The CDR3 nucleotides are TGTGCCAGCAGTGCCTTTACGACAGGAATCTCTGGAAACACCATATATTTT. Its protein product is CASSAFTTGISGNTIYF.

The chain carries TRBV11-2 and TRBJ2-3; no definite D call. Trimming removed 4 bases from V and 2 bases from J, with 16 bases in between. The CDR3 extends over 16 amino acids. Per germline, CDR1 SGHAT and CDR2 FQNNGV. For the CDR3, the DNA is TGTGCCAGCAGCTCCGTCTTCGACTGGGACACAGATACGCAGTATTTT. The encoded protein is CASSSVFDWDTDTQYF.

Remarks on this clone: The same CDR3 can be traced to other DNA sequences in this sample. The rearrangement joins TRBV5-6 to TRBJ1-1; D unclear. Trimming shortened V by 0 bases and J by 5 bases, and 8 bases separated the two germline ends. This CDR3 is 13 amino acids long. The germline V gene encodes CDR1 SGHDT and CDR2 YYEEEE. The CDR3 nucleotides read TGTGCCAGCAGCTTGGAGCGAATTACTGAAGCTTTCTTT. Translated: CASSLERITEAFF.

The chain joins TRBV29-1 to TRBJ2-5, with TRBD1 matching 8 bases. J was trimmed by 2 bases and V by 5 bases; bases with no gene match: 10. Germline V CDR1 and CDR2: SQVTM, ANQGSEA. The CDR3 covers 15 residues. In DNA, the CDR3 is TGCAGCGTTTTCCCTTCCGGACAGGGACAAGAGACCCAGTACTTC. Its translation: CSVFPSGQGQETQYF.

DNA of the CDR3: TGTGCCAGCAGCTTATTAGGCGGTGACTCCTACGAGCAGTACTTC. As protein: CASSLLGGDSYEQYF. The chain employs TRBV7-8 and TRBJ2-7; D is unresolved. V was trimmed by 2 bases and J by 0 bases, leaving 11 bases between them. CDR3 size: 15 residues. Germline assignment: CDR1 SGHVS and CDR2 FQNEAQ.

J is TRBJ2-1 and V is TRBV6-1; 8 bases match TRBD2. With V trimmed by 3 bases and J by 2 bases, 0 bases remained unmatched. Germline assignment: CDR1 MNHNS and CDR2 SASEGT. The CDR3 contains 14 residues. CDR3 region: CASSDGGAYNEQFF. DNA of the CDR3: TGTGCCAGCAGTGACGGGGGGGCCTACAATGAGCAGTTCTTC.

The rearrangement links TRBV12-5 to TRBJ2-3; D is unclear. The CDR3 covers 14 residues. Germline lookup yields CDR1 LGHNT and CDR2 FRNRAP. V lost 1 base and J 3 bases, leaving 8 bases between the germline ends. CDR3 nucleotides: TGTGCTAGTGGTTTGGAGGGAAAAACAGATACGCAGTATTTT. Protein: CASGLEGKTDTQYF.

The CDR3 reads CSVSGGTEAFF. The CDR3 coding sequence is TGCAGCGTTTCCGGGGGCACTGAAGCTTTCTTT. The chain recombines TRBV29-1 with TRBJ1-1, with D possibly TRBD1 on 5 matching bases. V lost 5 bases to trimming and J lost 4 bases, with 8 bases between them. This CDR3 has 11 residues. Germline V gives CDR1 SQVTM, CDR2 ANQGSEA.

Here the CDR3 DNA reads TGTGCCAGCAGTTTATCCCGGGACGGAACTGAAGCTTTCTTT. This translates into CASSLSRDGTEAFF. J is TRBJ1-1 and V is TRBV27; tentative D call: TRBD1 (5 bases). In germline, CDR1 is MNHEY, CDR2 SMNVEV (reference sequence). CDR3 length equals 14 residues. Trimming took 0 bases from V and 5 from J, leaving 10 bases between them.

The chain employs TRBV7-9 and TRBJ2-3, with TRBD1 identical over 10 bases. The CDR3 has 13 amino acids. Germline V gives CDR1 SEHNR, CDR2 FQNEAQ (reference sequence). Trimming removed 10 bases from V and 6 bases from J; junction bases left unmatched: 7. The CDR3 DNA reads TGTGCCACCCAGACAGGGGGCGCGGATACGCAGTATTTT. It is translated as CATQTGGADTQYF.

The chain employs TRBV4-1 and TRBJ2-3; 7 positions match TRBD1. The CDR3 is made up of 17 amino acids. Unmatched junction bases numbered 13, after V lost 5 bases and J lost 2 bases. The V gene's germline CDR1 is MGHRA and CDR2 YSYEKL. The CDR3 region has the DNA TGCGCCAGCAGCGCAGGACAGGAGATACCTCCCACAGATACGCAGTATTTT. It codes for CASSAGQEIPPTDTQYF.

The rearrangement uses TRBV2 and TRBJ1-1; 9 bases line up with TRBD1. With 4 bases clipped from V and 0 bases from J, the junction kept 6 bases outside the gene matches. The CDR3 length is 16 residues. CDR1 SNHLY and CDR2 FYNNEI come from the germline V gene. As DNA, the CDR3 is TGTGCCAGCAGTGCTCGGACAGGGGCTATGAACACTGAAGCTTTCTTT. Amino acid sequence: CASSARTGAMNTEAFF.

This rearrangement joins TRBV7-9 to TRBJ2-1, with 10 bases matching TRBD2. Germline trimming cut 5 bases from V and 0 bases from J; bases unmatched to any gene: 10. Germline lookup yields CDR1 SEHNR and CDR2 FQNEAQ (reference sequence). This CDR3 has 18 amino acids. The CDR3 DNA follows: TGTGCCAGCAGCCCGCCGGTGGAGCGGGGGGGCTCCTACAATGAGCAGTTCTTC. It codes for CASSPPVERGGSYNEQFF. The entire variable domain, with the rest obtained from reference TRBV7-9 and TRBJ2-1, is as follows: DTGVSQNPRHKITKRGQNVTFRCDPISEHNRLYWYRQTLGQGPEFLTYFQNEAQLEKSRLLSDRFSAERPKGSFSTLEIQRTEQGDSAMYLCASSPPVERGGSYNEQFFGPGTRLTVL.

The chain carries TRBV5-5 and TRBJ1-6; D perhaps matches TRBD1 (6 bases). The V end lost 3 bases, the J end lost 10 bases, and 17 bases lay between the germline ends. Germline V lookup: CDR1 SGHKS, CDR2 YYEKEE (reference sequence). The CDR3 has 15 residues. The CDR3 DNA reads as TGTGCCAGCAGCTATGAGGCAGGGGTTGGATCACCCCTCCACTTT. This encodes CASSYEAGVGSPLHF.

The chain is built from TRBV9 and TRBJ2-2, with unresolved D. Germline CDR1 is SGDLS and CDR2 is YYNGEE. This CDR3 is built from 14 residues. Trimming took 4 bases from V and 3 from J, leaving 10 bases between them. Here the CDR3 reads CASSPRWDTGELFF. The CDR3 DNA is TGTGCCAGCAGCCCCCGGTGGGACACCGGGGAGCTGTTTTTT.

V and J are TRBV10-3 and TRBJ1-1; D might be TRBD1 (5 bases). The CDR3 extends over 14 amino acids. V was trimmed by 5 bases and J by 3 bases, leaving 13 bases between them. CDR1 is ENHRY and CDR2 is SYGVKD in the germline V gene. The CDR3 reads CAISSIGGDTEAFF. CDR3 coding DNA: TGTGCCATCAGTTCAATTGGGGGGGACACTGAAGCTTTCTTT.

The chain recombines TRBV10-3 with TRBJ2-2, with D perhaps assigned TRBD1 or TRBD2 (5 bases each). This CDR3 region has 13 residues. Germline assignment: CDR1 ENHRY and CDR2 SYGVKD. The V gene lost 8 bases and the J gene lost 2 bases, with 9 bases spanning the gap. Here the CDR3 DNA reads TGTGCCATCCGGGACGAAAACACCGGGGAGCTGTTTTTT. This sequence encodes CAIRDENTGELFF.

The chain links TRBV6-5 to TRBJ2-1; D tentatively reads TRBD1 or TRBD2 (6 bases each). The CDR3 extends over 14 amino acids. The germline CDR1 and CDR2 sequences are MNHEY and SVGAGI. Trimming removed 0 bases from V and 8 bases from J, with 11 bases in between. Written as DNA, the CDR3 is TGTGCCAGCAGTTACTCGGCGGGACACTATGAGCAGTTCTTC. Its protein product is CASSYSAGHYEQFF.

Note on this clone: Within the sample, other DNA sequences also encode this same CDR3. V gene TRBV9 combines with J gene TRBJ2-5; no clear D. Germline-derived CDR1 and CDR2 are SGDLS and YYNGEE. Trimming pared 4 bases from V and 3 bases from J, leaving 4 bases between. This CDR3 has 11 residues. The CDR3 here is CASSSEETQYF. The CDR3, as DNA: TGTGCCAGCAGCTCAGAAGAGACCCAGTACTTC. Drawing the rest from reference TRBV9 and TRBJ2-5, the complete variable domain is DSGVTQTPKHLITATGQRVTLRCSPRSGDLSVYWYQQSLDQGLQFLIQYYNGEERAKGNILERFSAQQFPDLHSELNLSSLELGDSALYFCASSSEETQYFGPGTRLLVL.

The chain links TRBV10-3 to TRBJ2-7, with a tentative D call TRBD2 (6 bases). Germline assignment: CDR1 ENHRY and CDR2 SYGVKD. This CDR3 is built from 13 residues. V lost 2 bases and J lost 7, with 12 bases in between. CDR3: CAISEGTYLEQYF. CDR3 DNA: TGTGCCATCAGTGAGGGGACTTACCTGGAGCAGTACTTC.